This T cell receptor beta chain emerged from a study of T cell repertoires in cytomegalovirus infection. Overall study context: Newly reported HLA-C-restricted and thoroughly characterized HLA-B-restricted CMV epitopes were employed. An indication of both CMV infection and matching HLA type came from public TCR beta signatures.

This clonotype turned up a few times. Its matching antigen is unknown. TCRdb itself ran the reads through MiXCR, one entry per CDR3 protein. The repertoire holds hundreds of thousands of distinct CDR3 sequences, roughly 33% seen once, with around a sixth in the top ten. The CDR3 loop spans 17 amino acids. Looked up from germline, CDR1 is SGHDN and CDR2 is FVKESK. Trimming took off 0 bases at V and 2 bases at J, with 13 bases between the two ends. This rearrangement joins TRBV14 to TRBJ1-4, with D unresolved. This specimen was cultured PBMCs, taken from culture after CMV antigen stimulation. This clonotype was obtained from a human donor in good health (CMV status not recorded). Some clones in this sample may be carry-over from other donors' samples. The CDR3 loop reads CASSQDPLGHTNEKLFF. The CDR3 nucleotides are TGTGCCAGCAGCCAAGACCCCTTGGGTCACACTAATGAAAAACTGTTTTTT.